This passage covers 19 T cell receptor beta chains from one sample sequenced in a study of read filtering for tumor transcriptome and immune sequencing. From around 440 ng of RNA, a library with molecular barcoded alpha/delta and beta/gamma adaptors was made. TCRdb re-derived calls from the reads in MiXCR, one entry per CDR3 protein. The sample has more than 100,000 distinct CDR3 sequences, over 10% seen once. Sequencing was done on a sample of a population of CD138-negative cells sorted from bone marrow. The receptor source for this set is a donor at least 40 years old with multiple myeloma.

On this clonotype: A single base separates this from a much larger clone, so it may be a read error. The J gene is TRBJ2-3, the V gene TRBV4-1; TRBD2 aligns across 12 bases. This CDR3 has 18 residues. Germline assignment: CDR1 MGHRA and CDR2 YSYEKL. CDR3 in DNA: TGCGCCGGCAGCCAATTTTCCTGGACTAGCGGGAACACAGATACGCAGTATTTT. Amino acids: CAGSQFSWTSGNTDTQYF.

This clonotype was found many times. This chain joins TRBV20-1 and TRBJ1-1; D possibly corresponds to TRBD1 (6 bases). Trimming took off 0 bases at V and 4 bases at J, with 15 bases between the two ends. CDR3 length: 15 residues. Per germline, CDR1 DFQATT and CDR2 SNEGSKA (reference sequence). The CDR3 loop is CSARDPAGATTEAFF. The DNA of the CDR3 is TGCAGTGCTAGAGATCCTGCGGGGGCGACCACTGAAGCTTTCTTT.

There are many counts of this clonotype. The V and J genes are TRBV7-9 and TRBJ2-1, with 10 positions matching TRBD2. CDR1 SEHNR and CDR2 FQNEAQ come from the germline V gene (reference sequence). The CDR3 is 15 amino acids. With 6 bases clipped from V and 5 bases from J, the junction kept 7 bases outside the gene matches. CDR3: CASSSSGGANNEQFF. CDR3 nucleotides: TGTGCCAGCAGTTCCAGCGGGGGGGCCAACAATGAGCAGTTCTTC.

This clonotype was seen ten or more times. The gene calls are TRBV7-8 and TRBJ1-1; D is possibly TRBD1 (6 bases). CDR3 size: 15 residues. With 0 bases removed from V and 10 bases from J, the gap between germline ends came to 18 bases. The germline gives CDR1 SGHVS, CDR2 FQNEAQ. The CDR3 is CASSLAPGGARGAFF. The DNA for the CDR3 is TGTGCCAGCAGCTTAGCACCCGGGGGGGCCAGAGGAGCTTTCTTT. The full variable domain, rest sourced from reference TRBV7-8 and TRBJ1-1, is GAGVSQSPRYKVAKRGQDVALRCDPISGHVSLFWYQQALGQGPEFLTYFQNEAQLDKSGLPSDRFFAERPEGSVSTLKIQRTQQEDSAVYLCASSLAPGGARGAFFGQGTRLTVV.

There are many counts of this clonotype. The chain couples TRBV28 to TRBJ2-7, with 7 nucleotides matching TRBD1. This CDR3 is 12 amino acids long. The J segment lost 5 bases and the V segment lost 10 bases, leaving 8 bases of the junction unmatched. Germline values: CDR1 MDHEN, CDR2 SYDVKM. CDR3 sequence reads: CATLGQENEQYF. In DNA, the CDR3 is TGTGCCACCCTAGGACAGGAAAACGAGCAGTACTTC.

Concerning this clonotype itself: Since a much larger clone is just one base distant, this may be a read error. The CDR3: CSVGDGTFDTQYF. DNA of the CDR3: TGCAGCGTCGGTGATGGGACGTTCGATACGCAGTATTTT. The chain has TRBV29-1 and TRBJ2-3; the D gene could be TRBD1 or TRBD2 (5 bases each). This CDR3 spans 13 amino acids. The V gene lost 6 bases and the J gene lost 6 bases, with 16 bases spanning the gap. Germline CDR1 and CDR2: SQVTM and ANQGSEA.

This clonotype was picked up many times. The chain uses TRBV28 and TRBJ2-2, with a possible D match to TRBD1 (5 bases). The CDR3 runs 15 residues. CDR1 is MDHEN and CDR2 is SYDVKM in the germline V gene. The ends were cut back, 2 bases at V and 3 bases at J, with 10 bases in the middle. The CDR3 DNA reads TGTGCCAGCAGTTTAATATCCAGGGACACCGGGGAGCTGTTTTTT. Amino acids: CASSLISRDTGELFF.

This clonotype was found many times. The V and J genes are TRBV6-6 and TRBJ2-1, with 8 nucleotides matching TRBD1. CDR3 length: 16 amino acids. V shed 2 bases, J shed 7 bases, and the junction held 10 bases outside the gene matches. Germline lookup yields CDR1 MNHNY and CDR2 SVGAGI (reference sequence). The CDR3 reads CASSYGLPDRVNEQFF. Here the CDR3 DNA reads TGTGCCAGCAGTTACGGTCTCCCGGACAGGGTGAATGAGCAGTTCTTC.

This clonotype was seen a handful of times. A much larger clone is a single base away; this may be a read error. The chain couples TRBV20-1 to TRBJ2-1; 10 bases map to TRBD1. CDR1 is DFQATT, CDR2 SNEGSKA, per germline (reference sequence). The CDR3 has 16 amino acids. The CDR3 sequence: CSAKPGQGFQRGEQSF. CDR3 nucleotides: TGCAGTGCTAAACCGGGACAGGGGTTTCAAAGGGGTGAGCAGTCCTTC.

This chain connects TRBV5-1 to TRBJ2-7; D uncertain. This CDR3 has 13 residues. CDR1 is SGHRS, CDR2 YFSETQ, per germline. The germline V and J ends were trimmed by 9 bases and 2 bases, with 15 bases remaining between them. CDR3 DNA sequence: TGCGCCACGCGGCGGCAGGTAACCTACGAGCAGTACTTC. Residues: CATRRQVTYEQYF.

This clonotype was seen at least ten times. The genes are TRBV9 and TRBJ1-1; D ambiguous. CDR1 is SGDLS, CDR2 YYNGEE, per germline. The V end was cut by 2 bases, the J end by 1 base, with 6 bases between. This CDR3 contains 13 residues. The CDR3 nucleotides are TGTGCCAGCAGCGTTCCCAGGAACACTGAAGCTTTCTTT. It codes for CASSVPRNTEAFF.

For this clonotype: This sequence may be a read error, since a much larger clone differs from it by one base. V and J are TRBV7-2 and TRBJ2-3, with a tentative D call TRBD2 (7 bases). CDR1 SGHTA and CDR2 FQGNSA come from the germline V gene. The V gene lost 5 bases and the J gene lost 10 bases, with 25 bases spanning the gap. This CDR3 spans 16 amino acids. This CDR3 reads CASSPGMAGASYAQYF. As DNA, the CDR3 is TGTGCCAGCAGCCCGGGGATGGCGGGGGCTTCCTATGCGCAGTATTTT.

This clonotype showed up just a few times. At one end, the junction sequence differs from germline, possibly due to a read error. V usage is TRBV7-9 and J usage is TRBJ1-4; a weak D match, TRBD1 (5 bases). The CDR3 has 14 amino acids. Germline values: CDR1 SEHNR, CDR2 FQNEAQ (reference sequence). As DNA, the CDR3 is TGTGCCAGCAGCCCGGGACGGATCAATGAAAAACGGTTTTTT. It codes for CASSPGRINEKRFF.

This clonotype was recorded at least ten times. This CDR3 is CATSEDGHNEQFF. CDR3 nucleotides: TGTGCCACCAGTGAGGACGGCCACAATGAGCAGTTCTTC. The V and J genes are TRBV24-1 and TRBJ2-1, with unresolved D. CDR3 length: 13 residues. The V gene's germline CDR1 is KGHDR and CDR2 SFDVKD. V was cut by 4 bases and J by 5 bases, with 8 bases left in between.

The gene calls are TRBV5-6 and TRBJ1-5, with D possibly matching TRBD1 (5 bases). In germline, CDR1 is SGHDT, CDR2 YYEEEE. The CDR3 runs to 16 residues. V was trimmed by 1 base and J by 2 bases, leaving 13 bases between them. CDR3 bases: TGTGCCAGCAGCTTGCGGGACGGTGGGCGCAATCAGCCCCAGCATTTT. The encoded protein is CASSLRDGGRNQPQHF.

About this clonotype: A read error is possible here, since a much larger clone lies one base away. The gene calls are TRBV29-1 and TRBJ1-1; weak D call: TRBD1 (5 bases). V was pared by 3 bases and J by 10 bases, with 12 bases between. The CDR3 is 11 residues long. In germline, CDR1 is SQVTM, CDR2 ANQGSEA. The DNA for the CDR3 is TGCAGCGTTGACGACAGAGCGGTAGCTTTCTTT. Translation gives CSVDDRAVAFF.

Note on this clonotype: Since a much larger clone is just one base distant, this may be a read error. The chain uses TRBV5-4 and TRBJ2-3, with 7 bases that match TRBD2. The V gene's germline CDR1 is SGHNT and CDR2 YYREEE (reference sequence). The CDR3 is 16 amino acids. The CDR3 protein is CTSSSGFSSSTDTQYF. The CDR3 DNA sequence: TGTACCAGCAGTAGCGGGTTCAGCTCTAGCACAGATACGCAGTATTTT.

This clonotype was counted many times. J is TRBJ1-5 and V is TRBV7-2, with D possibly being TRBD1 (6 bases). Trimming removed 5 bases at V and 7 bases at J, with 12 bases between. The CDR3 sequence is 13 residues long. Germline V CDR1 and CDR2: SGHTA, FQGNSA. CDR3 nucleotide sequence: TGTGCCAGCAGCAAACAGGGTTTCCAGCCCCAGCATTTT. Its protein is CASSKQGFQPQHF. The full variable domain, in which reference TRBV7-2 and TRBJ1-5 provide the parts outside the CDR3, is GAGVSQSPSNKVTEKGKDVELRCDPISGHTALYWYRQSLGQGLEFLIYFQGNSAPDKSGLPSDRFSAERTGGSVSTLTIQRTQQEDSAVYLCASSKQGFQPQHFGDGTRLSIL.

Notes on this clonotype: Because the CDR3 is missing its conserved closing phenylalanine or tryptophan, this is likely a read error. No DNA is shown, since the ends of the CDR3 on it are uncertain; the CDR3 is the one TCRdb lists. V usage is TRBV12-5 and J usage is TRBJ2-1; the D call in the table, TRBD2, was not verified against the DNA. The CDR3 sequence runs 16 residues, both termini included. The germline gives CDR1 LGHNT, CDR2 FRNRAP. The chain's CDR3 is CASGLFRTSGYNEQLS.